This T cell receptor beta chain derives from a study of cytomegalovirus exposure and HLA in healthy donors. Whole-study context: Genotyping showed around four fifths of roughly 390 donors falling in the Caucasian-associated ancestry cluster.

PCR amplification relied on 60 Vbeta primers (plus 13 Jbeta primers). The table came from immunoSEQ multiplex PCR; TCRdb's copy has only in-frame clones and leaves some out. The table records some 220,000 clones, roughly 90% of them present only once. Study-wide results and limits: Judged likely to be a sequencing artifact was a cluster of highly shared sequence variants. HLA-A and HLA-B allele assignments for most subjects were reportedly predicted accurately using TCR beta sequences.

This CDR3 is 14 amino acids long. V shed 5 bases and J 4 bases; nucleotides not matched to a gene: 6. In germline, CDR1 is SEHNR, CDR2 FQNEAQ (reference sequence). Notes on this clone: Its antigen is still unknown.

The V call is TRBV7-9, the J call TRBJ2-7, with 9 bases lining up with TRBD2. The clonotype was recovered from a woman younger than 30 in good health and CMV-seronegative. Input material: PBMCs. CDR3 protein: CASSPPAGGYEQYF. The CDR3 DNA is TGTGCCAGCAGCCCGCCGGCGGGAGGGTACGAGCAGTACTTC.